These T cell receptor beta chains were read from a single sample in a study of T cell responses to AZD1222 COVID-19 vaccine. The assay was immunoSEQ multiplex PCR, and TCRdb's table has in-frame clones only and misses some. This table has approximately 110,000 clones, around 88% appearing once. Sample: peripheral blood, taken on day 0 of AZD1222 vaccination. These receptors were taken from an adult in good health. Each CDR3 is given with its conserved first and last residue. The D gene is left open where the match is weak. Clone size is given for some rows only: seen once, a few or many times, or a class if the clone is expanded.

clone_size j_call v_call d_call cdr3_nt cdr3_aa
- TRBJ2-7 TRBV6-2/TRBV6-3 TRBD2 TGTGCCAGCAGTTACCGATGGACTAGCGGGGGGCAACACTACGAGCAGTACTTC CASSYRWTSGGQHYEQYF
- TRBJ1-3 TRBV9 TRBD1 TGTGCCAGCAGCCCACGGACAGGGTCTCGAAACACCATATATTTT CASSPRTGSRNTIYF
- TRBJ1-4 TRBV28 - TGTGCCAGCAGTTCCGGGACGACTGAAAAACTGTTTTTT CASSSGTTEKLFF
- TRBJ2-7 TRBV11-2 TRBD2 TGTGCCAGCAGCGTTAGCGGGGGGGCCTACGAGCAGTACTTC CASSVSGGAYEQYF
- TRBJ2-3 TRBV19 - TGTGCCAGTAGTAGCGCAGGGGTCACTACAGATACGCAGTATTTT CASSSAGVTTDTQYF
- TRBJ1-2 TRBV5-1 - TGCGCCAGCAGCTTGGACCTACCAGGGGTATATGGCTACACCTTC CASSLDLPGVYGYTF
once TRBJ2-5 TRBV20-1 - TGCAGTGCTAGTCCCGAAACCGACAGGCGGGAGACCCAGTACTTC CSASPETDRRETQYF
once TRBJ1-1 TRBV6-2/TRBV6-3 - TGTGCCAGCAGTTATCCGACAGAGGCTCTGAACACTGAAGCTTTCTTT CASSYPTEALNTEAFF
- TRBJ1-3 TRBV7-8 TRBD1 TGTGCCAGCAGCACGGGGACAGGGCCCGGAAACACCATATATTTT CASSTGTGPGNTIYF
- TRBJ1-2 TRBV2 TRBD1 TGTGCCAGCAGTGACGAGGGCAGGGGGGGTGGCTACACCTTC CASSDEGRGGGYTF
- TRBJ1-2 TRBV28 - TGTGCCAGCAGTTTAATGGTGTCCGTCTATGGCTACACCTTC CASSLMVSVYGYTF
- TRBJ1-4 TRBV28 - TGTGCCAGCAGTCGCACAGGGACGGGTAATGAAAAACTGTTTTTT CASSRTGTGNEKLFF
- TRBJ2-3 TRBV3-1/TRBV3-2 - TGTGCCAGCAGCCAAGTGGCTAGCGCCACAGATACGCAGTATTTT CASSQVASATDTQYF
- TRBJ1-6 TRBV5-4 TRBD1 TGTGCCAGCAGCCGCGGGACAGGGGAAAGCTCCTATAATTCACCCCTCCACTTT CASSRGTGESSYNSPLHF
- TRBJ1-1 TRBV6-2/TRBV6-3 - TGTGCCAGCAGTCGCGAGCAAATCACTGAAGCTTTCTTT CASSREQITEAFF
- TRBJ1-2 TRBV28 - TGTGCCAGCAGTTTGGAGAACTATGGCTACACCTTC CASSLENYGYTF
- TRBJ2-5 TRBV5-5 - TGTGCCAGCAGCTTGCGGGGTTCGTACCAAGAGACCCAGTACTTC CASSLRGSYQETQYF
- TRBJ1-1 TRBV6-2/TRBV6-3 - TGTGCCAGCAGTTACACGGGATTTACTGAAGCTTTCTTT CASSYTGFTEAFF
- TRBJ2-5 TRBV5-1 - TGCGCCAGCAGCTTATCCTGGGGATCCAGGGAGACCCAGTACTTC CASSLSWGSRETQYF
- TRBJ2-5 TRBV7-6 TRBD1 TGTGCCAGTTCCGGACAGGGTCTCCCGGCGGAGACCCAGTACTTC CASSGQGLPAETQYF
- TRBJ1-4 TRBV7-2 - TGTGCCAGCAGCTTAGGGGGACGGGATGGAGTAGAACTGTTTTTT CASSLGGRDGVELFF
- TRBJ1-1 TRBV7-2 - TGTGCCAGCAGCTTATCAAAGGGGAACACTGAAGCTTTCTTT CASSLSKGNTEAFF
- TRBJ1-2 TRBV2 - TGTGCCAGCAGTGGGGACGGATATGGCTACACCTTC CASSGDGYGYTF
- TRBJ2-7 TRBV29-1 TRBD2 TGCAGCGTCCGGGGACTAGCGGGGGCCTCCTACGAGCAGTACTTC CSVRGLAGASYEQYF
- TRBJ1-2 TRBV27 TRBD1 TGTGCCAGCAGTTTATCCCTGGGACAGGGGAGCTATGGCTACACCTTC CASSLSLGQGSYGYTF
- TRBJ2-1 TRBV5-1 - TGCGCCAGCAGCTTGCAGACGGCCAGCTCCTACAATGAGCAGTTCTTC CASSLQTASSYNEQFF
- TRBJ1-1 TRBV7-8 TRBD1 TGTGCCAGCAGCATACTACAGGGGGACACTGAAGCTTTCTTT CASSILQGDTEAFF
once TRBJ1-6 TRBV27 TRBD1 TGTGCCAGCAGACAGGACAGGGACACCTATAATTCACCCCTCCACTTT CASRQDRDTYNSPLHF
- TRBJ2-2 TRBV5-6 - TGTGCCAGCAGCAGCCCCCTAGGGACGAACACCGGGGAGCTGTTTTTT CASSSPLGTNTGELFF
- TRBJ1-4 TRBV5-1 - TGCGCCAGCAGCTTGGTTGGTTCGGGGCAGTCTAATGAAAAACTGTTTTTT CASSLVGSGQSNEKLFF
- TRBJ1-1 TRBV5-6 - TGTGCCAGCAGCTTGGTCGCGCCAGAGGGGCACACTGAAGCTTTCTTT CASSLVAPEGHTEAFF
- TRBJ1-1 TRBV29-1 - TGCAGCGCAACCGGGACTAACACTGAAGCTTTCTTT CSATGTNTEAFF
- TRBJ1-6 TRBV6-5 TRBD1 TGTGCCAGCAAAGCCGACAGGGGTCTTTACTCACCCCTCCACTTT CASKADRGLYSPLHF
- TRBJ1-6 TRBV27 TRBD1 TGTGCCAGCAGTGAGGACAGGGGAGGTTCACCCCTCCACTTT CASSEDRGGSPLHF
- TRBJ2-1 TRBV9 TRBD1 TGTGCCAGCAGCGTAGCGGGACAGACCTACAATGAGCAGTTCTTC CASSVAGQTYNEQFF
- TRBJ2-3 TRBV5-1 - TGCGCCAGCAGACAAGGGGCTTTGCGAACAGATACGCAGTATTTT CASRQGALRTDTQYF
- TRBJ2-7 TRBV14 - TGTGCCAGCAGCCAAGTAGGAGGGAAGCAGTACTTC CASSQVGGKQYF
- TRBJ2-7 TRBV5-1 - TGCGCCAGCAGAGAATATAGCCAGGGCTTGGGGGAGCAGTACTTC CASREYSQGLGEQYF
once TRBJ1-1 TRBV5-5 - TGTGCCAGCAGCTACCAAGGGGGAGCTGAAGCTTTCTTT CASSYQGGAEAFF
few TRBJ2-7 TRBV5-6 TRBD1 TGTGCCAGCAGCGCCGGGACAGTCTACGAGCAGTACTTC CASSAGTVYEQYF
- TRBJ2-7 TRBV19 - TGTGCCAGTAGTAGTAGGGACCGCATTTACGAGCAGTACTTC CASSSRDRIYEQYF